The rows below give T cell receptor beta chains drawn from one sample of a study of blood T cell repertoires in COVID-19. Libraries were prepared by immunoSEQ multiplex PCR; TCRdb keeps only in-frame clonotypes and omits some of them. This sample has hundreds of thousands of clones, with roughly 84% found just once. Sequencing was done on a sample of PBMCs or T cells enriched from blood (not recorded which). The receptors originated from a woman aged 18-35 years who had been exposed to COVID-19. CDR3s include the opening cysteine and the closing phenylalanine or tryptophan. Fields, in order: D gene, J gene, V gene, CDR3 protein, CDR3 DNA. A D gene is named only where the DNA matches it firmly.

>NA|TRBJ2-5|TRBV5-1
CASRRRTDQETQYF
TGCGCCAGCAGACGACGGACAGACCAAGAGACCCAGTACTTC
>NA|TRBJ2-5|TRBV20-1
CSASRLGTTTQETQYF
TGCAGTGCTAGTCGTCTCGGGACAACAACACAAGAGACCCAGTACTTC
>TRBD1|TRBJ2-7|TRBV29-1
CSAGGGTGGHEQYF
TGCAGCGCTGGGGGTGGGACAGGGGGACACGAGCAGTACTTC
>NA|TRBJ1-5|TRBV27
CASSLGQGRQPQHF
TGTGCCAGCAGTTTAGGCCAGGGGCGTCAGCCCCAGCATTTT
>NA|TRBJ2-7|TRBV6-5
CASSYWDTPKPYEQYF
TGTGCCAGCAGTTACTGGGACACCCCTAAACCCTACGAGCAGTACTTC
>TRBD2|TRBJ2-7|TRBV28
CASSLTLAGGSYEQYF
TGTGCCAGCAGTTTAACACTAGCGGGAGGATCCTACGAGCAGTACTTC
>TRBD1|TRBJ2-6|TRBV6-5
CASSWDRGRGANVLTF
TGTGCCAGCAGTTGGGACAGGGGGCGTGGGGCCAACGTCCTGACTTTC
>TRBD1|TRBJ2-7|TRBV4-1
CASSQVSGTAYEQYF
TGCGCCAGCAGCCAAGTATCCGGGACAGCCTACGAGCAGTACTTC
>TRBD1|TRBJ1-5|TRBV4-2
CASSPRTGRSNQPQHF
TGTGCCAGCAGCCCGCGGACAGGGAGGAGCAATCAGCCCCAGCATTTT
>NA|TRBJ2-1|TRBV2
CASSELQRSYNEQFF
TGTGCCAGCAGTGAATTGCAGCGGAGCTACAATGAGCAGTTCTTC
>NA|TRBJ2-7|TRBV3-1/TRBV3-2
CASSQEVQADRTRYYEQYF
TGTGCCAGCAGCCAAGAGGTACAGGCCGACCGTACGAGGTACTACGAGCAGTACTTC
>TRBD1|TRBJ2-2|TRBV7-2
CASSLDGTGTGELFF
TGTGCCAGCAGCCTCGACGGGACAGGAACCGGGGAGCTGTTTTTT
>TRBD1|TRBJ2-7|TRBV6-5
CASSYGTGGYEQYF
TGTGCCAGCAGTTACGGGACAGGGGGGTACGAGCAGTACTTC
>NA|TRBJ2-1|TRBV4-3
CASSQVHSTDSIYNEQFF
TGCGCCAGCAGCCAAGTTCATTCGACGGACAGCATATACAATGAGCAGTTCTTC
>TRBD1|TRBJ2-1|TRBV5-1
CASSFEGQGSFF
TGCGCCAGCAGCTTTGAGGGACAGGGATCGTTCTTC
>TRBD1|TRBJ1-4|TRBV5-1
CASSSGQVGEKLFF
TGCGCCAGCAGCTCGGGACAGGTGGGGGAAAAACTGTTTTTT
>NA|TRBJ1-1|TRBV10-2
CASSDRPVNTEAFF
TGCGCCAGCAGTGACCGCCCAGTGAACACTGAAGCTTTCTTT